This T cell receptor beta chain appears in the sequencing data of a study of shared clonotypes between healthy human individuals. The method was immunoSEQ multiplex PCR; TCRdb's version includes in-frame clones alone and lacks a portion of them. The table has more than 2,000,000 clones, just over 90% seen once. Into CD45RA+ naive and CD45RA-negative memory subsets, the CD4+ cells were split. The CDR3 runs to 13 residues. Germline CDR1 is MNHEY and CDR2 is SVGAGI. V dropped 6 bases and J dropped 5 bases, with 11 bases sitting between them. The chain recombines TRBV6-5 with TRBJ2-1; D gene uncertain. Sample: naive CD4+ T cells from PBMCs. Subset noted: CD45RA+ positively selected. This TCR came from a man aged 18 to 30 in good health. Some clones in this sample may be carry-over from other donors' samples. CDR3 DNA sequence: TGTGCCAGCAGACCCCCTGGGCACAATGAGCAGTTCTTC. Translation gives CASRPPGHNEQFF.